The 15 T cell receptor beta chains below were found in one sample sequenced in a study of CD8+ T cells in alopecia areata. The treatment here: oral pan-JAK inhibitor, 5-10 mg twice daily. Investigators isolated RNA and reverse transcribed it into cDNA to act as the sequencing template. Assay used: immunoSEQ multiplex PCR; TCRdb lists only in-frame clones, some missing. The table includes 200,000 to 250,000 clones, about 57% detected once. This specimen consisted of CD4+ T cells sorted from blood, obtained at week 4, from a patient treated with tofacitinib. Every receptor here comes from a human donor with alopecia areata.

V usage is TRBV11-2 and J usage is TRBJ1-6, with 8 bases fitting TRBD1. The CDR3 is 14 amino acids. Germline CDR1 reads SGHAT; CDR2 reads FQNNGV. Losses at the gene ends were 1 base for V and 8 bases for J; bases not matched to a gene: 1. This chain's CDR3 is CASSLGRGHSPLHF. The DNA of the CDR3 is TGTGCCAGCAGCTTAGGCAGGGGGCATTCACCCCTCCACTTT. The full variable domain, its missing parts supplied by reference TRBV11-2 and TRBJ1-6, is EAGVAQSPRYKIIEKRQSVAFWCNPISGHATLYWYQQILGQGPKLLIQFQNNGVVDDSQLPKDRFSAERLKGVDSTLKIQPAKLEDSAVYLCASSLGRGHSPLHFGNGTRLTVT.

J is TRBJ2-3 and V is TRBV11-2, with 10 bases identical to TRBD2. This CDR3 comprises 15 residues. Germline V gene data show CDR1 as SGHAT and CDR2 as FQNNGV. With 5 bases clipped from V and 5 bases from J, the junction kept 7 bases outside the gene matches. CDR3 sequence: CASSIQLAGRDTQYF. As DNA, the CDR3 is TGTGCCAGCAGCATTCAACTAGCGGGAAGAGATACGCAGTATTTT.

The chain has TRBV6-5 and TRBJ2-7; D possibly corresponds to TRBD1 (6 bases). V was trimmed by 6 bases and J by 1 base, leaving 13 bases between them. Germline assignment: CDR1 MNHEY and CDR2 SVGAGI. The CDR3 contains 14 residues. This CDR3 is CASRSLTGSYEQYF. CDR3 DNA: TGTGCCAGCAGGTCGCTGACAGGTTCCTACGAGCAGTACTTC.

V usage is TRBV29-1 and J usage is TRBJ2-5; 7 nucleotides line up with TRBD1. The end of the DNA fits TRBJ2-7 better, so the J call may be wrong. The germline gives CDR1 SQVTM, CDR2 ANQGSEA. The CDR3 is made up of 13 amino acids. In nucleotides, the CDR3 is TGCAGCGTTGCCGACAGGGCAGGGTACGAGCAGTACTTC. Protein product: CSVADRAGYEQYF.

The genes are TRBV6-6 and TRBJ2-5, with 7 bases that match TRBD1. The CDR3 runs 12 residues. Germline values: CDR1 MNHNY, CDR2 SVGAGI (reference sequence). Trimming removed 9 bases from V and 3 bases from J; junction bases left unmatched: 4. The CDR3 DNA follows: TGTGCCAGTGCGACAGGGAAAGAGACCCAGTACTTC. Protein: CASATGKETQYF.

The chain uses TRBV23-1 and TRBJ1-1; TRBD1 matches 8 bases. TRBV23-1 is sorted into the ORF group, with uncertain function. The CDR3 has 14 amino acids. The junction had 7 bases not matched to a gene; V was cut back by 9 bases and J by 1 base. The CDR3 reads CASLYGQGNTEAFF. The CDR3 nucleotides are TGCGCCAGTTTATACGGACAGGGGAACACTGAAGCTTTCTTT.

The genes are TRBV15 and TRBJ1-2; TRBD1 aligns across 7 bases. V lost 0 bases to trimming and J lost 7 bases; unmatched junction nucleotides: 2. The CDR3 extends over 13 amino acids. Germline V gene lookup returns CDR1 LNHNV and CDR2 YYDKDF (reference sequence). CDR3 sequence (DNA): TGTGCCACCAGCAGAGATCAGGGGGTTGGCTACACCTTC. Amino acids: CATSRDQGVGYTF.

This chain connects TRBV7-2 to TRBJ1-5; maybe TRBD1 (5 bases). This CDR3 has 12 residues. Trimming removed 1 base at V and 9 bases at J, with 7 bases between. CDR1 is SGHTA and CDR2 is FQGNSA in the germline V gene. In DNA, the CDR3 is TGTGCCAGCAGCTTAGGCGGGGGGCCCCAGCATTTT. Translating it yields CASSLGGGPQHF.

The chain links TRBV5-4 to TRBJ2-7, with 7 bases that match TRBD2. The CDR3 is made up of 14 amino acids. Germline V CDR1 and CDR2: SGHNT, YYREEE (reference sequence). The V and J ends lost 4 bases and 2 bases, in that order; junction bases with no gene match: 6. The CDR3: CASSPKGGTYEQYF. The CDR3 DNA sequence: TGTGCCAGCAGCCCAAAGGGAGGGACCTACGAGCAGTACTTC.

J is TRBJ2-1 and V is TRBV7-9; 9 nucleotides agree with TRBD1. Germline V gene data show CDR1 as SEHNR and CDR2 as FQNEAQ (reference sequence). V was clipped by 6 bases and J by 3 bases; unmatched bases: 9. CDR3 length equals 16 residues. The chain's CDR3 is CASRGLGTGYYNEQFF. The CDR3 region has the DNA TGTGCCAGCAGGGGCCTCGGGACAGGGTACTACAATGAGCAGTTCTTC.

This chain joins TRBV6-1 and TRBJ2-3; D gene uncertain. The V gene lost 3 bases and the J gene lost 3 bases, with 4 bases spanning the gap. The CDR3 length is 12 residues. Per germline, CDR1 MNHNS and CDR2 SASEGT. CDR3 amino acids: CASSEETDTQYF. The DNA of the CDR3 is TGTGCCAGCAGTGAGGAGACAGATACGCAGTATTTT.

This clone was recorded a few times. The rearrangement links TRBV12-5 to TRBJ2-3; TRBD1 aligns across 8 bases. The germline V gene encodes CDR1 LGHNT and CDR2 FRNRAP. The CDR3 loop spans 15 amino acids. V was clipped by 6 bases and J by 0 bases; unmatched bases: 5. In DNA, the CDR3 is TGTGCTAGTGGGCGACAGGGGATAAGCACAGATACGCAGTATTTT. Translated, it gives CASGRQGISTDTQYF. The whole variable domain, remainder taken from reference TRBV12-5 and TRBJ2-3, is DARVTQTPRHKVTEMGQEVTMRCQPILGHNTVFWYRQTMMQGLELLAYFRNRAPLDDSGMPKDRFSAEMPDATLATLKIQPSEPRDSAVYFCASGRQGISTDTQYFGPGTRLTVL.

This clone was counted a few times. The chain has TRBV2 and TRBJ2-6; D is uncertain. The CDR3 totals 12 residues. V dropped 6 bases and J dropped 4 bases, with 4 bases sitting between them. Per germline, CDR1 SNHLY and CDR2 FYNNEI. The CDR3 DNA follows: TGTGCCAGCAGGCAAGGGGCCAACGTCCTGACTTTC. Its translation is CASRQGANVLTF.

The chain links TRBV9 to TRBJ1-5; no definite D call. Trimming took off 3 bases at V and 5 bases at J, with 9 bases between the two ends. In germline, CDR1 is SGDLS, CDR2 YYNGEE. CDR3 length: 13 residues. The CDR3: CASSAQTDQPQHF. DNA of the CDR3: TGTGCCAGCAGCGCGCAAACTGATCAGCCCCAGCATTTT.

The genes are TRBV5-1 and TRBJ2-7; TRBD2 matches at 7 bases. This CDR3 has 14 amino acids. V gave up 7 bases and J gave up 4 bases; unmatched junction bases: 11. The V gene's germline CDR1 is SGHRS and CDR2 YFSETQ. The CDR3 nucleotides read TGCGCCAGCCGACTCTCGGCGGGGGTATACGAGCAGTACTTC. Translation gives CASRLSAGVYEQYF.